These T cell receptor beta chains were read from a single sample in a study of a mutant IDH1 vaccine in newly diagnosed glioma. For these receptors, no antigen is known. Here immunoSEQ multiplex PCR was the method, and the copy in TCRdb shows in-frame clones only, minus some. The data contain 30,000 to 40,000 clones, about four fifths of them singletons. Source: PBMCs, taken from a glioma patient whose treatment included an IDH1 peptide vaccine. Receptor source: a man aged 50 to 60 with glioma. Both conserved end residues are part of each CDR3. The order of the fields is J gene, clone size, V gene, CDR3 protein. Size tells how often a clone was seen (once, few, many) or the class of an expanded clone, and some rows leave it out.

TRBJ1-3	.	TRBV5-6	CASSLSSGGGAGNTIYF
TRBJ1-2	once	TRBV6-1	CASSEGYSRPFHGYTF
TRBJ1-1	.	TRBV14	CASSPYQGGGTEAFF
TRBJ2-5	.	TRBV5-1	CASSLWGQGGETQYF
TRBJ1-3	.	TRBV7-2	CASSPPGSSSGNTIYF
TRBJ2-5	.	TRBV28	CASSTGETQYF
TRBJ2-3	once	TRBV7-2	CASSSGTGTDTQYF
TRBJ1-1	.	TRBV19	CASSSTGGIDTEAFF
TRBJ2-3	once	TRBV7-8	CASSLALGRGADTQYF
TRBJ1-5	once	TRBV19	CASSRKVDVGQPQHF
TRBJ2-1	.	TRBV5-1	CASSLDQGQMNEQFF
TRBJ1-1	.	TRBV7-2	CASSTYRKSEAFF
TRBJ2-2	few	TRBV14	CASSQATGFGTGELFF
TRBJ1-1	.	TRBV13	CASSSGQITEAFF
TRBJ2-3	.	TRBV27	CASSLIGGTDTQYF
TRBJ1-3	.	TRBV10-3	CAISGQGPGNTIYF
TRBJ2-6	.	TRBV6-4	CASSVEGSGANVLTF
TRBJ2-7	.	TRBV4-3	CASSQEIGQGLYEQYF
TRBJ1-2	.	TRBV7-9	CASSPGTGSYGYTF
TRBJ2-3	.	TRBV15	CATSRTSGSLDTDTQYF
TRBJ2-5	.	TRBV14	CASSHWLAGERETQYF
TRBJ2-3	.	TRBV7-9	CASSTQADSTDTQYF
TRBJ1-5	.	TRBV19	CASSARTDLNQPQHF
TRBJ2-1	.	TRBV5-1	CATGETYNEQFF
TRBJ1-1	.	TRBV29-1	CSVNNDRGWDTEAFF
TRBJ1-6	.	TRBV5-6	CASSRITSSYNSPLHF
TRBJ1-4	.	TRBV18	CASSPPKGEIEKLFF
TRBJ2-2	.	TRBV6-4	CASSEGQGAGELFF
TRBJ2-7	once	TRBV6-5	CASSRGDGSSYEQYF
TRBJ2-7	few	TRBV5-5	CASSLGDRASYEQYF
TRBJ2-5	.	TRBV5-1	CASNSQGPQETQYF
TRBJ2-3	.	TRBV30	CAWSGVQGLDTQYF
TRBJ2-5	.	TRBV6-4	CASRCQETQYF
TRBJ2-6	.	TRBV28	CASLSGSLSGANVLTF
TRBJ2-7	.	TRBV7-8	CASSLAEGSSYEQYF